This TCR beta chain was identified in a study of cytomegalovirus exposure and HLA in healthy donors. Study at large: One earlier analysis, a look at 180 million or so T cells, found fewer than 140 million unique TCR beta sequences. Study-wide points: V segments that were indistinguishable, TRBV6-2 and TRBV6-3 among them, were omitted from analysis. The study labeled more than 150 TCR beta chains cytomegalovirus-associated.

As concerns this clone: Its antigen is not known.

PCR was performed using 60 Vbeta and 13 Jbeta primers. Sequenced by immunoSEQ multiplex PCR; TCRdb stores in-frame clones only, minus some. In the table there are 150,000 to 200,000 clones, roughly 80% of which are singletons. This CDR3 contains 14 residues. The V end was cut by 1 base, the J end by 4 bases, with 10 bases between. Germline CDR1 SGHTA, CDR2 FQGNSA. This sequence was found in a girl aged 2 to 10 in good health and CMV-seropositive. The sequenced sample was PBMCs. This rearrangement joins TRBV7-2 to TRBJ1-1, with D possibly matching TRBD1 (6 bases). The CDR3 sequence: CASSLVKGGTEAFF. The CDR3 DNA reads as TGTGCCAGCAGCTTAGTGAAAGGGGGCACTGAAGCTTTCTTT.